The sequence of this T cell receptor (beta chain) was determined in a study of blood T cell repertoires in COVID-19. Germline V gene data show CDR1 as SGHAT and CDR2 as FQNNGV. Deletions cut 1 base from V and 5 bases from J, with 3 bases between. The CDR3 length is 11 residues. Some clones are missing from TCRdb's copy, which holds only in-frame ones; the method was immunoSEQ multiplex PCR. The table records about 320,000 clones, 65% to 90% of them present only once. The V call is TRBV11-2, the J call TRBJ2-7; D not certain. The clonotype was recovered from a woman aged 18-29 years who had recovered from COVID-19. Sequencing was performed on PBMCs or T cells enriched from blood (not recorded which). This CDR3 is CASSLVDEQYF. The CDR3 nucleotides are TGTGCCAGCAGCTTAGTAGACGAGCAGTACTTC.